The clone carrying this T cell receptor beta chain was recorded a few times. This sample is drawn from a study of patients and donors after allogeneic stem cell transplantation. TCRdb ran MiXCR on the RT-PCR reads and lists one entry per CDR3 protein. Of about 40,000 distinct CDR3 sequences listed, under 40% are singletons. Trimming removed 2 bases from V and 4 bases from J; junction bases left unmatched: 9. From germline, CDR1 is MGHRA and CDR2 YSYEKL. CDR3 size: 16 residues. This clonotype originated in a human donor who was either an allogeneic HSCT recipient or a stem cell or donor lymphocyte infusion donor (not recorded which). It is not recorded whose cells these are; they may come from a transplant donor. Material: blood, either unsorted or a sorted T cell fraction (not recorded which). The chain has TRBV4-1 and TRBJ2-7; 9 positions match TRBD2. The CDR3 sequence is CASSQNYGTSSYEQYF. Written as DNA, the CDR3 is TGCGCCAGCAGCCAAAATTATGGGACTAGCTCTTACGAGCAGTACTTC.